These 9 T cell receptor beta chains share one sample of origin, sequenced in a study of CD8 T cells in Susac syndrome. Random-hexamer reverse transcription was applied to about 0.5 to 1 ug RNA. TCRdb redid the calling of the immunoSEQ multiplex PCR reads with MiXCR, one entry per CDR3 protein. The sample contains some 96,000 distinct CDR3 sequences, just under 95% of which appear only once. The sequenced material came from CD4+ T cells from PBMCs. These TCRs come from a human donor with Susac syndrome.

The genes are TRBV19 and TRBJ2-3, with D perhaps matching TRBD2 (5 bases). The CDR3 extends over 13 amino acids. In germline, CDR1 is LNHDA, CDR2 SQIVND (reference sequence). V dropped 5 bases and J dropped 9 bases, with 15 bases sitting between them. CDR3 DNA: TGTGCCAGTAGTCCTCTTGACGAGCGGACGCAGTATTTT. Encoded protein: CASSPLDERTQYF.

This chain links TRBV4-1 with TRBJ1-2, with D hard to call. V lost 6 bases and J lost 4, with 12 bases in between. Germline-derived CDR1 and CDR2 are MGHRA and YSYEKL. The CDR3 is made up of 13 amino acids. CDR3 loop: CASSRDFSYGYTF. The CDR3 region has the DNA TGCGCCAGCAGTCGCGATTTCTCCTATGGCTACACCTTC.

The chain is built from TRBV24-1 and TRBJ2-5, with a tentative D call TRBD1 (5 bases). The V end was cut by 5 bases, the J end by 3 bases, with 6 bases between. The germline gives CDR1 KGHDR, CDR2 SFDVKD. CDR3 length equals 12 residues. The CDR3 region has the DNA TGTGCCACCAGTGGCAGGGAAGAGACCCAGTACTTC. Protein product: CATSGREETQYF.

Only one count was recorded for this clonotype. The chain carries TRBV9 and TRBJ2-3; possibly TRBD2 for D (6 bases). Germline CDR1 and CDR2: SGDLS and YYNGEE. CDR3 length equals 13 residues. Trimming pared 6 bases from V and 4 bases from J, leaving 12 bases between. CDR3: CASTQSGSDTQYF. The CDR3 DNA reads TGTGCCAGCACCCAGAGCGGGTCAGATACGCAGTATTTT. Using reference TRBV9 and TRBJ2-3 for the parts outside the CDR3, the full variable domain is DSGVTQTPKHLITATGQRVTLRCSPRSGDLSVYWYQQSLDQGLQFLIQYYNGEERAKGNILERFSAQQFPDLHSELNLSSLELGDSALYFCASTQSGSDTQYFGPGTRLTVL.

The chain employs TRBV9 and TRBJ2-1, with TRBD2 matching over 7 bases. Germline CDR1 reads SGDLS; CDR2 reads YYNGEE. V gave up 4 bases and J gave up 0 bases; unmatched junction bases: 10. The CDR3 length is 17 residues. CDR3 in DNA: TGTGCCAGCAGCCCGCCCCTAGCGGCGGTCTCCTACAATGAGCAGTTCTTC. The encoded protein is CASSPPLAAVSYNEQFF.

This clonotype was seen a single time. The chain is built from TRBV20-1 and TRBJ2-7, with 10 bases lining up with TRBD2. CDR3 size: 14 residues. After removal of 4 bases from V and 6 bases from J, the junction contained 9 bases not matched to a gene. The germline V gene has CDR1 DFQATT and CDR2 SNEGSKA (reference sequence). Here the CDR3 reads CSAKEVSSGSEQYF. The CDR3 DNA follows: TGCAGTGCTAAGGAGGTTTCTAGCGGGAGCGAGCAGTACTTC.

The rearrangement links TRBV5-1 to TRBJ2-5; D ambiguous. V lost 1 base to trimming and J lost 5 bases, with 6 bases between them. The CDR3 has 12 amino acids. Germline lookup yields CDR1 SGHRS and CDR2 YFSETQ. CDR3 protein: CASSLPRETQYF. CDR3 nucleotides: TGCGCCAGCAGCTTGCCCCGGGAGACCCAGTACTTC.

This chain uses TRBV20-1 with TRBJ1-6, with D perhaps matching TRBD1 (5 bases). From germline, CDR1 is DFQATT and CDR2 SNEGSKA (reference sequence). This CDR3 is built from 15 residues. With 3 bases removed from V and 10 bases from J, the gap between germline ends came to 19 bases. DNA of the CDR3: TGCAGTGCTAGGGGCGGGGGAAGGGGAGGCTCACCCCTCCACTTT. It specifies CSARGGGRGGSPLHF.

The chain employs TRBV19 and TRBJ2-6; D unresolved. Between the trimmed V and J ends, which lost 3 bases and 0 bases, there was a span of 6 bases. The CDR3 spans 15 residues. Germline V CDR1 and CDR2: LNHDA, SQIVND (reference sequence). CDR3 sequence (DNA): TGTGCCAGTAGTATTACCGTCTCTGGGGCCAACGTCCTGACTTTC. This translates into CASSITVSGANVLTF.